Below, 32 T cell receptor beta chains from the same sample are listed, as sequenced in a study of human T cells and chemical hapten exposure. Sample time point: pre-sensitization, week 0. Noted treatment: therapeutic diphenylcyclopropenone sensitization with weekly scalp DPC. TCRdb recomputed calls from the RACE reads with MiXCR, one row per CDR3 protein. The table lists 250,000 or so distinct CDR3 sequences, just under 8% of them singletons. The sample in question was whole blood, obtained in connection with sensitization to the hapten diphenylcyclopropenone (DPC). Receptor source: a man between 18 and 35 years old with alopecia areata. Some clones in this sample may be carry-over from other donors' samples.

This clonotype has only a few counts. The chain couples TRBV6-5 to TRBJ1-5, with 9 bases that match TRBD1. The CDR3 has 15 residues. CDR1 is MNHEY, CDR2 SVGAGI, per germline. V dropped 2 bases and J dropped 4; count of bases not matched to a gene: 3. CDR3 nucleotide sequence: TGTGCCAGCAGTTACGCCGGGACAGGGAATCAGCCCCAGCATTTT. Encoded protein: CASSYAGTGNQPQHF.

The chain combines TRBV28 with TRBJ2-3, with 7 bases lining up with TRBD2. The CDR3 spans 14 residues. The germline V gene has CDR1 MDHEN and CDR2 SYDVKM. The ends lost 5 bases at V and 1 base at J; junction bases unmatched: 3. Written as DNA, the CDR3 is TGTGCCAGCAGTCAAGCGGGACGCACAGATACGCAGTATTTT. Its translation: CASSQAGRTDTQYF.

A few counts support this clonotype. This chain joins TRBV20-1 and TRBJ1-1; D call uncertain. The V gene's germline CDR1 is DFQATT and CDR2 SNEGSKA (reference sequence). V shed 0 bases and J shed 6 bases, with 11 bases lying between them. This CDR3 contains 13 residues. CDR3 nucleotide sequence: TGCAGTGCTAGAGATCTTTTGGCTGCTGAAGCTTTCTTT. Protein product: CSARDLLAAEAFF.

The chain combines TRBV27 with TRBJ1-1; tentative D call: TRBD1 (5 bases). Looked up from germline, CDR1 is MNHEY and CDR2 is SMNVEV (reference sequence). The CDR3 loop spans 14 amino acids. V was shortened by 3 bases and J by 1 base, with 9 bases between the two germline ends. CDR3 nucleotide sequence: TGTGCCAGCAGTTTCGTTCAGGGGAACACTGAAGCTTTCTTT. Residues: CASSFVQGNTEAFF.

The table lists this clonotype with many counts. This rearrangement joins TRBV27 to TRBJ1-6; 10 positions match TRBD1. This CDR3 region has 13 residues. V trimming: 6 bases; J trimming: 11 bases; junction bases outside the gene matches: 4. Germline CDR1 reads MNHEY; CDR2 reads SMNVEV (reference sequence). The DNA for the CDR3 is TGTGCCAGCAGACGGACAGGGGGAACACCCCTCCACTTT. It is translated as CASRRTGGTPLHF.

The sample holds a few counts of this clonotype. V usage is TRBV7-9 and J usage is TRBJ2-7; weak D call: TRBD1 (6 bases). The germline gives CDR1 SEHNR, CDR2 FQNEAQ (reference sequence). This CDR3 is built from 13 residues. Trimming stripped 4 bases from V and 5 bases from J, with 12 bases between. The CDR3 reads CASSSIRGHEQYV. The CDR3 coding sequence is TGTGCCAGCAGCTCCATCAGGGGCCACGAGCAGTACGTC.

This clonotype was found a few times. The chain couples TRBV6-2 or TRBV6-3 to TRBJ1-5; TRBD1 matches 9 bases. CDR3 length equals 17 residues. Germline trimming cut 2 bases from V and 5 bases from J; bases unmatched to any gene: 10. CDR1 and CDR2 from the germline V gene are MNHEY and SVGEGT. CDR3 DNA: TGTGCCAGCAGTTACGAGAAAGGACAGGGGTTTCATCAGCCCCAGCATTTT. Translation gives CASSYEKGQGFHQPQHF.

This clonotype occurred a few times. J is TRBJ1-5 and V is TRBV29-1; D gene ambiguous. Trimming removed 3 bases from V and 5 bases from J, with 8 bases in between. This CDR3 is 12 amino acids long. CDR1 SQVTM and CDR2 ANQGSEA come from the germline V gene. This CDR3 is CSVEEGDQPQHF. The CDR3 coding sequence is TGCAGCGTTGAGGAGGGTGATCAGCCCCAGCATTTT. Filled out from reference TRBV29-1 and TRBJ1-5, the complete variable domain reads SAVISQKPSRDICQRGTSLTIQCQVDSQVTMMFWYRQQPGQSLTLIATANQGSEATYESGFVIDKFPISRPNLTFSTLTVSNMSPEDSSIYLCSVEEGDQPQHFGDGTRLSIL.

This clonotype was found a few times. The V call is TRBV5-1, the J call TRBJ2-6; D call uncertain. Germline loops: CDR1 SGHRS, CDR2 YFSETQ. The CDR3 runs to 14 residues. V lost 5 bases, J lost 2 bases, and 8 bases lay in between. CDR3 protein: CASRSGAGANVLTF. The CDR3 DNA is TGCGCCAGCAGAAGTGGGGCTGGGGCCAACGTCCTGACTTTC.

This clonotype was counted at least ten times. The chain uses TRBV11-2 and TRBJ1-3; TRBD1 is a possible D gene (6 bases). The germline gives CDR1 SGHAT, CDR2 FQNNGV. The CDR3 runs 16 residues. Trimming cost V 5 bases and J 0 bases, with 14 bases left between them. The CDR3 spells CASSRAGAPSGNTIYF. DNA of the CDR3: TGTGCCAGCAGCCGAGCGGGGGCCCCCTCTGGAAACACCATATATTTT.

This clonotype was counted between two and nine times. This CDR3 reads CASSPPVRDKDYEQYF. The CDR3 DNA follows: TGTGCCAGCAGCCCTCCCGTCCGGGACAAAGACTACGAGCAGTACTTC. The rearrangement joins TRBV4-2 to TRBJ2-7; a possible D gene is TRBD1 (6 bases). This CDR3 has 16 residues. The V and J ends lost 4 bases and 3 bases respectively, with 19 bases between them. From germline, CDR1 is LGHNA and CDR2 YNFKEQ.

This clonotype has just a few counts. This chain links TRBV14 with TRBJ1-2; the D is unclear. This CDR3 has 15 amino acids. Germline CDR1 and CDR2: SGHDN and FVKESK. V was cut by 0 bases and J by 7 bases, with 15 bases left in between. The CDR3 region is CASSQEGILAIGYTF. CDR3 nucleotides: TGTGCCAGCAGCCAAGAGGGGATCCTCGCTATTGGCTACACCTTC.

This clonotype has more than one count but fewer than ten. This chain connects TRBV6-5 to TRBJ1-6; D is unresolved. The CDR3 covers 14 residues. CDR1 MNHEY and CDR2 SVGAGI come from the germline V gene. V dropped 2 bases and J dropped 7 bases, with 9 bases sitting between them. The CDR3 DNA is TGTGCCAGCAGTTACCGGGCCAGAAATTCACCCCTCCACTTT. As protein: CASSYRARNSPLHF.

At least ten counts were recorded for this clonotype. The V call is TRBV4-3, the J call TRBJ1-1; D possibly corresponds to TRBD1 (5 bases). This CDR3 is built from 17 residues. The germline V and J ends were trimmed by 4 bases and 1 base, with 19 bases remaining between them. CDR1 and CDR2 (germline): LGHNA, YSLEER. CDR3 residues: CASSRRIAGSGNTEAFF. The CDR3 DNA reads as TGCGCCAGCAGCCGTCGAATTGCAGGGTCGGGGAACACTGAAGCTTTCTTT.

Ten or more counts support this clonotype. V usage is TRBV5-1 and J usage is TRBJ1-1, with no clear D. Per germline, CDR1 SGHRS and CDR2 YFSETQ. Trimming removed 0 bases at V and 5 bases at J, with 8 bases between. The CDR3 has 13 amino acids. The CDR3 sequence: CASSLGAQTEAFF. DNA of the CDR3: TGCGCCAGCAGCTTGGGGGCGCAAACTGAAGCTTTCTTT.

This clonotype was found many times. The chain is built from TRBV19 and TRBJ1-2; D remains ambiguous. Germline CDR1 is LNHDA and CDR2 is SQIVND (reference sequence). With 3 bases removed from V and 5 bases from J, the gap between germline ends came to 10 bases. The length of the CDR3 is 13 residues. The CDR3 nucleotides read TGTGCCAGTAGTATTAACCCGGATTATGGCTACACCTTC. Translated: CASSINPDYGYTF.

This chain connects TRBV10-3 to TRBJ2-5, with unresolved D. CDR3 size: 14 residues. From germline, CDR1 is ENHRY and CDR2 SYGVKD. V was trimmed by 6 bases and J by 4 bases, leaving 15 bases between them. CDR3 residues: CAISRDLFRETQYF. CDR3 in DNA: TGTGCCATCAGCCGCGACTTGTTCCGAGAGACCCAGTACTTC.

This clonotype was seen a handful of times. V usage is TRBV4-3 and J usage is TRBJ1-2; TRBD1 matches 8 bases. The trim removed 0 bases at V and 2 bases at J, leaving 8 bases unmatched. Germline V gene data show CDR1 as LGHNA and CDR2 as YSLEER. CDR3 length equals 17 residues. CDR3 region: CASSQEIWTGINYGYTF. The CDR3 DNA is TGCGCCAGCAGCCAAGAGATCTGGACAGGGATAAACTATGGCTACACCTTC.

This clonotype turned up a few times. V gene TRBV6-2 or TRBV6-3 combines with J gene TRBJ2-7, with 9 bases that match TRBD1. J was trimmed by 2 bases and V by 5 bases; bases with no gene match: 7. Germline assignment: CDR1 MNHEY and CDR2 SVGEGT. The CDR3 consists of 15 residues. The CDR3 nucleotides are TGTGCCAGCAGTCCAACGGGACAGGGCCCCTACGAGCAGTACGTC. This translates into CASSPTGQGPYEQYV.

This clonotype has a handful of counts. V and J are TRBV7-2 and TRBJ2-1; possible D gene TRBD1, 6 bases. Trimming pared 5 bases from V and 5 bases from J, leaving 13 bases between. Per germline, CDR1 SGHTA and CDR2 FQGNSA. There are 14 residues in the CDR3. As DNA, the CDR3 is TGTGCCAGCAGCCCACCCGACAGGCACAATGAGCAGTTCTTC. Translating gives CASSPPDRHNEQFF.

The J gene is TRBJ1-2, the V gene TRBV7-9, with unresolved D. V lost 4 bases and J lost 4, with 19 bases in between. This CDR3 has 16 amino acids. Germline assignment: CDR1 SEHNR and CDR2 FQNEAQ (reference sequence). CDR3 protein: CASSSKTGGIFYGYTF. The CDR3 nucleotides read TGTGCCAGCAGCTCTAAGACCGGCGGAATCTTCTATGGCTACACCTTC.

The genes are TRBV5-1 and TRBJ2-1, with 8 bases that match TRBD2. Germline CDR1 SGHRS, CDR2 YFSETQ. With V trimmed by 5 bases and J by 1 base, 20 bases remained unmatched. The CDR3 loop spans 20 amino acids. In DNA, the CDR3 is TGCGCCAGCAGACCACCAGGTAGCGGGGCGACCTCGGGGTCCTACAATGAGCAGTTCTTC. Translation: CASRPPGSGATSGSYNEQFF.

The chain links TRBV11-2 to TRBJ2-7, with TRBD1 matching 8 bases. Germline trimming cut 5 bases from V and 0 bases from J; bases unmatched to any gene: 6. Germline-derived CDR1 and CDR2 are SGHAT and FQNNGV. This CDR3 has 15 amino acids. Written as DNA, the CDR3 is TGTGCCAGCAGCACCTGGACAGGGAGCTCCTACGAGCAGTACTTC. Amino acids: CASSTWTGSSYEQYF.

This clonotype was detected ten times or more. V usage is TRBV20-1 and J usage is TRBJ2-7, with TRBD1 identical over 7 bases. Germline CDR1 and CDR2: DFQATT and SNEGSKA (reference sequence). This CDR3 contains 12 residues. The ends lost 5 bases at V and 4 bases at J; junction bases unmatched: 5. In DNA, the CDR3 is TGCAGTGCTCCGACAGGGACATACGAGCAGTACTTC. Protein product: CSAPTGTYEQYF.

This chain joins TRBV3-1 and TRBJ2-1; weak D call: TRBD1 (6 bases). The CDR3 covers 13 residues. Trimming removed 1 base from V and 8 bases from J, with 9 bases in between. From germline, CDR1 is LGHDT and CDR2 YNNKEL (reference sequence). The CDR3 reads CASSQGSGDEQFF. CDR3 DNA: TGTGCCAGCAGCCAAGGATCAGGGGATGAGCAGTTCTTC.

This clonotype came up many times. This sequence joins TRBV18 and TRBJ1-2; D unresolved. V lost 2 bases to trimming and J lost 1 base, with 8 bases between them. The CDR3 has 14 residues. From germline, CDR1 is KGHSH and CDR2 LQKENI. The CDR3 DNA follows: TGTGCCAGCTCACCAAGGGATTTTAACTATGGCTACACCTTC. Translation: CASSPRDFNYGYTF. The whole variable domain, remainder taken from reference TRBV18 and TRBJ1-2, is NAGVMQNPRHLVRRRGQEARLRCSPMKGHSHVYWYRQLPEEGLKFMVYLQKENIIDESGMPKERFSAEFPKEGPSILRIQQVVRGDSAAYFCASSPRDFNYGYTFGSGTRLTVV.

The gene calls are TRBV6-1 and TRBJ1-5; possibly TRBD1 for D (6 bases). The germline V gene has CDR1 MNHNS and CDR2 SASEGT. The ends were cut back, 6 bases at V and 2 bases at J, with 14 bases in the middle. CDR3 length equals 15 residues. CDR3 amino acids: CASRGQGRRNQPQHF. The CDR3 DNA sequence: TGTGCCAGCAGGGGCCAGGGGCGACGCAATCAGCCCCAGCATTTT.

The chain links TRBV20-1 to TRBJ2-7, with D unresolved. Germline CDR1 DFQATT, CDR2 SNEGSKA (reference sequence). The CDR3 has 13 residues. V was cut by 3 bases and J by 2 bases, with 11 bases left in between. The CDR3 nucleotides read TGCAGTGCTAGGGACGGGCCTCCCTACGAGCAGTACTTC. Protein product: CSARDGPPYEQYF.

This clonotype has ten or more counts. The chain has TRBV5-1 and TRBJ2-2; 8 bases are shared with TRBD1. Trimming took 7 bases from V and 4 from J; bases not matched to a gene: 6. Germline CDR1 is SGHRS and CDR2 is YFSETQ. There are 14 residues in the CDR3. In DNA, the CDR3 is TGCGCCAGCTCGGCAGGGGGCGTCACCGGGGAGCTGTTTTTT. This translates into CASSAGGVTGELFF.

This clonotype was found a few times. This chain links TRBV7-9 with TRBJ2-3; D may match TRBD1 or TRBD2 (5 bases each). CDR3 length: 15 amino acids. Germline CDR1 reads SEHNR; CDR2 reads FQNEAQ (reference sequence). Trimming removed 5 bases at V and 3 bases at J, with 15 bases between. The CDR3 is CASSAGAMGTDTQYF. The CDR3 region has the DNA TGTGCCAGCAGCGCCGGGGCCATGGGGACAGATACGCAGTATTTT.

In regard to this clonotype: The CDR3 ends on some other residue instead of the conserved phenylalanine or tryptophan, so this is likely a read error. The rearrangement uses TRBV28 and TRBJ1-5; D unresolved. V shed 3 bases and J shed 0 bases, with 12 bases lying between them. CDR1 and CDR2 from the germline V gene are MDHEN and SYDVKM. The CDR3 runs 16 residues. The chain's CDR3 is CASSFVTGFSNQPQHL. CDR3 DNA: TGTGCCAGCAGTTTCGTGACGGGGTTTAGCAATCAGCCCCAGCATTTA.

This clonotype was detected a few times. This chain uses TRBV10-3 with TRBJ1-4; D is uncertain. The V gene lost 3 bases and the J gene lost 4 bases, with 6 bases spanning the gap. Germline CDR1 ENHRY, CDR2 SYGVKD. The CDR3 is 13 residues long. DNA of the CDR3: TGTGCCATCAGTGACGCTGTTAATGAAAAACTGTTTTTT. It translates to CAISDAVNEKLFF.